Shown below are 2 T cell receptor beta chains from a single sample sequenced in a study of identical twins. TCRdb reanalysed the 5' RACE reads using MiXCR and keeps one entry per CDR3 protein. The table shows over 250,000 distinct CDR3 sequences, with roughly 9% occurring only once. This same sample was also taken into another study, of yellow fever vaccine responses in identical twins.

Sequenced: CD8+ T cells sorted from blood. The receptors come from a woman aged 18-29 years in good health.

This clonotype was counted ten times or more. The chain is built from TRBV3-1 and TRBJ2-1; no clear D gene. This CDR3 is 13 amino acids long. The ends were cut back, 0 bases at V and 10 bases at J, with 10 bases in the middle. In germline, CDR1 is LGHDT, CDR2 YNNKEL (reference sequence). CDR3 sequence reads: CASSQDFLKEQFF. The CDR3 region has the DNA TGTGCCAGCAGCCAAGATTTTCTGAAAGAGCAGTTCTTC.

Notes on this clonotype: One end of the junction does not line up with germline, which may come from a read error. The CDR3 sequence is CASSIETGTYEQYF. In nucleotides, the CDR3 is TGTGCCAGCAGCATAGAGACAGGAACCTACGAGCAGTACTTC. The chain is built from TRBV11-2 and TRBJ2-7; possibly TRBD1 for D (6 bases). There are 14 residues in the CDR3. The germline V gene has CDR1 SGHAT and CDR2 FQNNGV.